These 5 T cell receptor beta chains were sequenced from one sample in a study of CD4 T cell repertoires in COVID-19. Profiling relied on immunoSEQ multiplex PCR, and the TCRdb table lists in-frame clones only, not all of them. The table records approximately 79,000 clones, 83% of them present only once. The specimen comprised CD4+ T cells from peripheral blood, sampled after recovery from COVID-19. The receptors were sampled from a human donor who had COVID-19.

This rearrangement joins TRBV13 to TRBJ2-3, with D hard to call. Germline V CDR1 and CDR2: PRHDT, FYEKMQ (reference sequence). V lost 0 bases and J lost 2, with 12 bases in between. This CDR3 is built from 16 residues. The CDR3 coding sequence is TGTGCCAGCAGCTTAGGACGGGCCTCAATCACAGATACGCAGTATTTT. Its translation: CASSLGRASITDTQYF.

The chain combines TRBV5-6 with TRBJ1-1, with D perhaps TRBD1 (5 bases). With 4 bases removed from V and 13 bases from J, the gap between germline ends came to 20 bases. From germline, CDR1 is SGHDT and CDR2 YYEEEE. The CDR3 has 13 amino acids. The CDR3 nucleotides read TGTGCCAGCAGCGGGGCACGTTCAGGTGGCTTTTTCTTT. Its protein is CASSGARSGGFFF. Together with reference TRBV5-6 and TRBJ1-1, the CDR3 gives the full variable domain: DAGVTQSPTHLIKTRGQQVTLRCSPKSGHDTVSWYQQALGQGPQFIFQYYEEEERQRGNFPDRFSGHQFPNYSSELNVNALLLGDSALYLCASSGARSGGFFFGQGTRLTVV.

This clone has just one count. The CDR3 is CASGGQGINEKLFF. CDR3 sequence (DNA): TGTGCCAGCGGCGGACAAGGTATTAATGAAAAACTGTTTTTT. The rearrangement joins TRBV9 to TRBJ1-4, with TRBD1 as a possible D gene (5 bases). Germline CDR1 is SGDLS and CDR2 is YYNGEE. V lost 7 bases to trimming and J lost 4 bases, with 14 bases between them. The CDR3 consists of 14 residues.

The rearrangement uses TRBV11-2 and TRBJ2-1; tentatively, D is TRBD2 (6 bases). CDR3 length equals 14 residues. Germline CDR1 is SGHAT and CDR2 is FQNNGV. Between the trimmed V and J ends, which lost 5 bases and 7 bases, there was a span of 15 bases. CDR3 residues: CASSLRTAGNEQFF. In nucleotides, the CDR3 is TGTGCCAGCAGCCTCCGAACGGCGGGGAATGAGCAGTTCTTC.

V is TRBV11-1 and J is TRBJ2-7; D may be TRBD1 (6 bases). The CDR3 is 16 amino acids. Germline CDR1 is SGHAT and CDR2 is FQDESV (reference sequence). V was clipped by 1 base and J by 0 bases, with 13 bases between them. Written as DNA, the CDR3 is TGTGCCAGCAGCTTAGTATCGACAGGTTCCTCCTACGAGCAGTACTTC. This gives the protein CASSLVSTGSSYEQYF.